This T cell receptor beta chain derives from a study of memory CD4+ T cells and cytomegalovirus serostatus. Trimming left V 2 bases short and J 0 bases short, with 4 bases between. Per the germline V gene, CDR1 is MNHEY and CDR2 is SVGAGI. CDR3 size: 13 residues. Single viable CD3+CD4+CD8-CD45RO+ cells were sorted as the memory CD4+ T cells. Donors' CMV status reflects serum IgG against pp150, pp28, p38, p52. Sequenced by immunoSEQ multiplex PCR; TCRdb stores in-frame clones only, minus some. The data hold 55,000 to 65,000 clones, with about 81% observed a single time. The sequenced sample was memory CD4+ T cells from blood. The chain has TRBV6-5 and TRBJ1-1; D is unresolved. The sequence was collected from an adult in good health and CMV-seronegative. CDR3 nucleotide sequence: TGTGCCAGCAGTTACGCAGTGAACACTGAAGCTTTCTTT. This sequence encodes CASSYAVNTEAFF.